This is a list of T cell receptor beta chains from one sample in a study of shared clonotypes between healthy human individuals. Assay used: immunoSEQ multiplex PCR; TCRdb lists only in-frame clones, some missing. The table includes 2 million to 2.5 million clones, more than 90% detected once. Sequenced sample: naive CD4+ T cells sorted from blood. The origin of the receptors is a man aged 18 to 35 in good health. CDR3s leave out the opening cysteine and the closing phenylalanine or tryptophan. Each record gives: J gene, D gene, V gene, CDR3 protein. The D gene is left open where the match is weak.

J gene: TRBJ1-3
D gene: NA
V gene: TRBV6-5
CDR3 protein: ASSYSGLGNTIY

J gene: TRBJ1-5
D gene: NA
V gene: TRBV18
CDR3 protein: ASSPLALGSAQH

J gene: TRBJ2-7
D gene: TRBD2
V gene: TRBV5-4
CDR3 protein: ASSFSGEGPYEQY

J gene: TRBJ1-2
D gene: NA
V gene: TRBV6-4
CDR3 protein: ASSDSSRDYGYT

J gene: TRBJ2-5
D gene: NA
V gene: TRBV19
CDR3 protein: ASSIGEGDQETQY

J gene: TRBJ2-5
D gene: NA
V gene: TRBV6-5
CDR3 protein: ASMSLRVGKETQY

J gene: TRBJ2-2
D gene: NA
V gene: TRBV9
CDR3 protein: ASSRADRDSVFGELF

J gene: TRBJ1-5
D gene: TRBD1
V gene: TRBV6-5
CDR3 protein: ASKTGTGDGQPQH

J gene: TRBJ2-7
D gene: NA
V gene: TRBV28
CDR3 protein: ASSLGQGGEQY

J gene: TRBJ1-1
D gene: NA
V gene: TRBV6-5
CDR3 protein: ASSPRGGGTEAF

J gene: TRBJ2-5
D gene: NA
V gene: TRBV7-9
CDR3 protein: ASSKLRGQETQY

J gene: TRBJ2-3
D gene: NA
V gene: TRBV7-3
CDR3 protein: ASSLNGGPSTDTQY

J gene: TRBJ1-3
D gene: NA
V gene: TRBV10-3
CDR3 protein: AIRDTLLVSGNTIY

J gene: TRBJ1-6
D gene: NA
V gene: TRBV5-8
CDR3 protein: ASSLAGSSNSPLH